Below, 12 T cell receptor beta chains from the same sample are listed, as sequenced in a study of technical replicates of blood from a handful of donors. The protocol was immunoSEQ multiplex PCR, while the TCRdb copy is restricted to in-frame clones and leaves out a portion. Of approximately 49,000 clones in the sample, about 90% were seen once. The sample consisted of PBMCs. Receptor source: a human donor in good health. Some clones in this sample may be carry-over from other donors' samples.

The rearrangement links TRBV6-1 to TRBJ2-7; 10 bases are a match to TRBD1. The length of the CDR3 is 15 residues. The germline V gene encodes CDR1 MNHNS and CDR2 SASEGT. Trimming cost V 9 bases and J 7 bases; bases outside gene matches: 15. As DNA, the CDR3 is TGTGCCAGTGCTACCCGACCGGGACAGGGGTGGGAGCAGTACTTC. It specifies CASATRPGQGWEQYF.

The CDR3 protein is CASSPQSSDGAVSYEQYF. As DNA, the CDR3 is TGTGCCAGCAGCCCACAATCCTCCGATGGGGCAGTCTCCTACGAGCAGTACTTC. The chain couples TRBV7-9 to TRBJ2-7, with D tentatively TRBD1 (5 bases). Germline-derived CDR1 and CDR2 are SEHNR and FQNEAQ (reference sequence). Trimming cost V 5 bases and J 0 bases, with 23 bases left between them. This CDR3 spans 18 amino acids.

In DNA form, the CDR3 reads TGCGCCAGCAGCCAACCCGGGACAGGGGGCCTCGAGCAGTACTTC. As protein: CASSQPGTGGLEQYF. The V and J genes are TRBV4-1 and TRBJ2-7, with 12 positions matching TRBD1. The V gene's germline CDR1 is MGHRA and CDR2 YSYEKL. This CDR3 region has 15 residues. J gave up 6 bases and V 2 bases, and 5 bases lay outside the gene matches.

CDR3 nucleotide sequence: TGTGCCTGGAGTAAGTCCATAAGAGGGGAAAAACTGTTTTTT. Translated: CAWSKSIRGEKLFF. The chain joins TRBV30 to TRBJ1-4, with no clear D. The CDR3 has 14 residues. CDR1 and CDR2 (germline): GTSNPN, SVGIG (reference sequence). V was pared by 2 bases and J by 8 bases, with 15 bases between.

V usage is TRBV4-1 and J usage is TRBJ2-2; D remains unclear. CDR3 size: 15 residues. Germline V gene data show CDR1 as MGHRA and CDR2 as YSYEKL. V dropped 0 bases and J dropped 3 bases, with 8 bases sitting between them. CDR3 nucleotides: TGCGCCAGCAGCCAAGAGCAGGCTTACACCGGGGAGCTGTTTTTT. Amino acids: CASSQEQAYTGELFF.

The chain carries TRBV6-1 and TRBJ2-2, with TRBD2 matching 8 bases. The CDR3 contains 15 residues. Germline assignment: CDR1 MNHNS and CDR2 SASEGT. V lost 7 bases and J lost 6; bases outside the gene matches: 10. The CDR3 coding sequence is TGTGCCAGCAACAACCGAGCGGGGGCGGCCGGGGAGCTGTTTTTT. It specifies CASNNRAGAAGELFF.

J is TRBJ2-5 and V is TRBV4-2; 7 bases fit TRBD1. CDR3 length: 15 amino acids. Trimming took 4 bases from V and 4 from J; bases not matched to a gene: 9. Looked up from germline, CDR1 is LGHNA and CDR2 is YNFKEQ. CDR3 DNA: TGTGCCAGCAGCCCGACAGGGTTGAGAGTAGAGACCCAGTACTTC. This sequence encodes CASSPTGLRVETQYF.

The chain joins TRBV11-2 to TRBJ1-2; 7 bases fit TRBD1. The CDR3 spans 15 residues. The J segment lost 2 bases and the V segment lost 5 bases, leaving 8 bases of the junction unmatched. The germline gives CDR1 SGHAT, CDR2 FQNNGV. CDR3 region: CASSPVSGGNYGYTF. DNA of the CDR3: TGTGCCAGCAGCCCTGTATCAGGGGGGAACTATGGCTACACCTTC.

This chain connects TRBV7-9 to TRBJ2-7; D possibly corresponds to TRBD2 (5 bases). Trimming removed 0 bases from V and 2 bases from J, with 11 bases in between. Germline-derived CDR1 and CDR2 are SEHNR and FQNEAQ (reference sequence). This CDR3 contains 15 residues. This CDR3 reads CASSLASGKTYEQYF. CDR3 sequence (DNA): TGTGCCAGCAGCTTAGCCTCCGGGAAAACCTACGAGCAGTACTTC.

The chain combines TRBV7-9 with TRBJ2-7; no clear D gene. Germline V gene data show CDR1 as SEHNR and CDR2 as FQNEAQ (reference sequence). Deletions cut 1 base from V and 3 bases from J, with 13 bases between. CDR3 length: 15 residues. This CDR3 reads CASSLVSQRDYEQYF. The CDR3 DNA is TGTGCCAGCAGCTTAGTATCTCAGCGCGACTACGAGCAGTACTTC.

The chain couples TRBV30 to TRBJ2-1; D is possibly TRBD2 (6 bases). The V end was cut by 7 bases, the J end by 1 base, with 17 bases between. The CDR3 runs 15 residues. The germline CDR1 and CDR2 sequences are GTSNPN and SVGIG (reference sequence). CDR3 loop: CAFSLRGFSYNEQFF. CDR3 nucleotide sequence: TGTGCCTTCAGCTTACGGGGGTTTTCCTACAATGAGCAGTTCTTC. The variable domain in full, completed from reference TRBV30 and TRBJ2-1, reads SQTIHQWPATLVQPVGSPLSLECTVEGTSNPNLYWYRQAAGRGLQLLFYSVGIGQISSEVPQNLSASRPQDRQFILSSKKLLLSDSGFYLCAFSLRGFSYNEQFFGPGTRLTVL.

CDR3 DNA sequence: TGTGCCAGCAGTTCCTCTAGCGGGGGGACCTACGAGCAGTACTTC. It is translated as CASSSSSGGTYEQYF. The V and J genes are TRBV7-9 and TRBJ2-7; 11 bases are a match to TRBD2. The CDR3 extends over 15 amino acids. V was pared by 6 bases and J by 2 bases, with 6 bases of the junction left unmatched. Germline CDR1 is SEHNR and CDR2 is FQNEAQ (reference sequence).